These T cell receptor beta chains were read from a single sample in a study of blood T cells in healthy people across ages. Via MiXCR, TCRdb re-called the 5' RACE reads, giving one row per CDR3 protein. The sample has approximately 1,100,000 distinct CDR3 sequences, under 45% seen once. Material: blood. All receptors derive from a woman aged 55-75 years in good health. CDR3s include the opening cysteine and the closing phenylalanine or tryptophan. Only some rows state a clone size, as once, few, many or a class for expanded clones.

CDR3,V,size
CTSSKVGLAAGDTQYF,TRBV5-1,-
CASSQGPTPVRETQYF,TRBV14,few
CASSLSGRVAEQYF,TRBV27,-
CASSVQAGLYTYEQYF,TRBV9,few
CSARDVGGSIYEQYF,TRBV20-1,few
CAISVRTGGDRNNEQFF,TRBV10-3,-
CASIAPLGYEQYF,TRBV27,-
CASSLSGGVGEQYF,TRBV27,-
CASSLALLAGRADTQYF,TRBV27,once
CASSTKGVPSTDTQYF,TRBV11-2,few
CASSYGQDLTYEQYF,TRBV5-1,-
CASSPGRGLSSYEQYF,TRBV3-1,few
CGVWTDSNQPQHF,TRBV29-1,-
CASSGGRPPHYEQYF,TRBV28,-
CASTQAGGRDEQYF,TRBV12-3/TRBV12-4,-
CASSLPTTGRISYEQYF,TRBV28,-
CASSETGLESQYF,TRBV25-1,-
CASSGQGARGQPQYF,TRBV9,-
CASSLARLNNEQFF,TRBV5-1,few
CASSQASGSGSDTQYF,TRBV3-1,few
CSARGRAGLYEQYF,TRBV20-1,-
CSVGSSQGGTYNEQFF,TRBV29-1,-
CAIRPGLAGGPLYEQYF,TRBV10-3,-
CASLGGDGYTF,TRBV6-2/TRBV6-3,-
CASSEGEYSYNEQFF,TRBV10-2,few
CASSLLISGALETQYF,TRBV7-8,-
CASSRTGGSAPHF,TRBV5-6,-
CSANKGAGEKLFF,TRBV20-1,-
CASSFPGTSGRASSVNEQYF,TRBV5-1,-
CASSPSSGNYEQYF,TRBV5-1,many
CASSPGQKGEQYF,TRBV9,-
CASSSRDRGLNEQYF,TRBV11-2,-
CSAQDRLIDTQYF,TRBV20-1,few
CASSSPSADTQYF,TRBV7-9,few
CASSWGGGGRNNEQFF,TRBV27,-
CASRRQGAGGNIQYF,TRBV28,few
CASSPRSHPVGTDTQYF,TRBV18,-
CATAGGGGETQYF,TRBV24-1,once
CASSQAGTLIQGYGYTF,TRBV3-1,-
CASSSTRLAGRTGELFF,TRBV7-8,-
CASSHSRVEQFF,TRBV14,-
CSVTTGYEQYF,TRBV29-1,few
CASSEGLSGTTDTQYF,TRBV2,few
CASSPGLGGYTF,TRBV6-4,-
CSASGRGPDTQYF,TRBV20-1,-
CASSRNPGGALNTEAFF,TRBV4-2,-
CASGGTGIYEQYF,TRBV7-9,few
CASSQDPAGASGNEQFF,TRBV3-1,-
CASSQDQAGGPPDTQYF,TRBV4-2,many